This T cell receptor (beta chain) was sequenced for a study of cytomegalovirus exposure and HLA in healthy donors. Study details: An earlier analysis found some 100 million unique TCR beta sequences from approximately 170 million T cells. Of around 400 genotyped donors, around 86% grouped in the Caucasian-associated ancestry cluster. Study-wide points: Reportedly, diagnosis of cytomegalovirus status by the classifier showed high specificity and sensitivity.

At collection, donors were nominally healthy, but unrecorded immune exposures were probable. As concerns this clone: Its antigen remains unknown.

Germline V gives CDR1 SGHVS, CDR2 FQNEAQ. The CDR3 is made up of 15 amino acids. Germline trimming cut 4 bases from V and 5 bases from J; bases unmatched to any gene: 9. The PCR was carried out with 60 Vbeta primers and 13 Jbeta primers. Clones were sequenced by immunoSEQ multiplex PCR, and TCRdb holds only the in-frame ones, with some missing. The sample records more than 95,000 clones, 10% being singletons. This TCR was sampled from a man aged 40-49 years in good health and CMV-seropositive. Sequenced: PBMCs. The chain is built from TRBV7-8 and TRBJ2-5; 8 bases are a match to TRBD1. DNA for the CDR3: TGTGCCAGCAGCTCACGACAGGGGTCATGGGAGACCCAGTACTTC. Translation gives CASSSRQGSWETQYF.